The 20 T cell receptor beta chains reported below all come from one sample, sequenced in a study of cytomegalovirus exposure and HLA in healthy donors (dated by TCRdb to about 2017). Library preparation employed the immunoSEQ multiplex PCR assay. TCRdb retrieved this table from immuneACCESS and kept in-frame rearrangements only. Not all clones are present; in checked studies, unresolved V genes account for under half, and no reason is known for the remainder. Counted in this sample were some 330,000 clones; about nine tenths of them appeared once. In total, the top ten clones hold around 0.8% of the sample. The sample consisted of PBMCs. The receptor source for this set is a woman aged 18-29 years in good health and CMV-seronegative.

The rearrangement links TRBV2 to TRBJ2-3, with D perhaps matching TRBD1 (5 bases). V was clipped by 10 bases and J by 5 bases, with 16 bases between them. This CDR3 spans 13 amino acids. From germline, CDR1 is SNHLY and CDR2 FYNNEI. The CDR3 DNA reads TGTGCCACCACTCAGCAGGGCGTAGATACGCAGTATTTT. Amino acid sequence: CATTQQGVDTQYF.

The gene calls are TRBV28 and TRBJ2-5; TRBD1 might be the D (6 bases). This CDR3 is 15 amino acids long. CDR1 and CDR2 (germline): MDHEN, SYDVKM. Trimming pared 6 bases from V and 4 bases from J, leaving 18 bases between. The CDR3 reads CASSPTRTGRETQYF. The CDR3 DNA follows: TGTGCCAGCAGCCCTACTCGAACAGGGAGAGAGACCCAGTACTTC.

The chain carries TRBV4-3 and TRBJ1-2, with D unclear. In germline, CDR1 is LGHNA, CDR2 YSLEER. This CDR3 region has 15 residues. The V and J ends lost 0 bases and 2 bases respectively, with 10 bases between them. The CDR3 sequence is CASSQEGAGNYGYTF. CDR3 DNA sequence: TGCGCCAGCAGCCAAGAGGGCGCGGGGAACTATGGCTACACCTTC.

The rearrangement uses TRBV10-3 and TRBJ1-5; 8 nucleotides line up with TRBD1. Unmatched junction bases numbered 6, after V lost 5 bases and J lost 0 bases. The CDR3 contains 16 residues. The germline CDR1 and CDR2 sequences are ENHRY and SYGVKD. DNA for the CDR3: TGTGCCATCAGTTCCTCCGGGACAGGTAGCAATCAGCCCCAGCATTTT. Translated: CAISSSGTGSNQPQHF.

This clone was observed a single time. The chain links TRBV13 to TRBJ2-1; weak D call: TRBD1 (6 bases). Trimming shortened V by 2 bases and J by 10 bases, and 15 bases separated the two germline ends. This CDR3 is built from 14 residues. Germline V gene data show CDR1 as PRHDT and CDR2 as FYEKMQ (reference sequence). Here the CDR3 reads CASSLLGAGSEQFF. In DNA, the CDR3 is TGTGCCAGCAGCTTACTGGGGGCTGGGAGCGAGCAGTTCTTC.

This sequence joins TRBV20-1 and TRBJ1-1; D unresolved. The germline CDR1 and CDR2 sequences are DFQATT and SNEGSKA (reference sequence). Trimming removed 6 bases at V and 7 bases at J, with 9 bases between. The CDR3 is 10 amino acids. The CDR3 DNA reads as TGCAGTGCCCCTCCGGTTGAAGCTTTCTTT. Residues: CSAPPVEAFF.

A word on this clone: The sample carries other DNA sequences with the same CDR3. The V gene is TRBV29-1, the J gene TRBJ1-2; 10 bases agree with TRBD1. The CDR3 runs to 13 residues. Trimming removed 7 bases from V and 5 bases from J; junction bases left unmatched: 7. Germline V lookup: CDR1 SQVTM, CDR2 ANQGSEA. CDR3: CSGRQGAGYGYTF. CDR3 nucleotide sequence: TGCAGCGGACGACAGGGGGCAGGATATGGCTACACCTTC.

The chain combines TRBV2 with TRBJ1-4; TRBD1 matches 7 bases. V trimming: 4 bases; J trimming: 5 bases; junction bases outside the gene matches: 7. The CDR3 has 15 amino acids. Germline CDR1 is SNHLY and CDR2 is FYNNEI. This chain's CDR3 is CASSGLETGNEKLFF. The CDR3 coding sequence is TGTGCCAGCAGTGGATTAGAGACAGGGAATGAAAAACTGTTTTTT.

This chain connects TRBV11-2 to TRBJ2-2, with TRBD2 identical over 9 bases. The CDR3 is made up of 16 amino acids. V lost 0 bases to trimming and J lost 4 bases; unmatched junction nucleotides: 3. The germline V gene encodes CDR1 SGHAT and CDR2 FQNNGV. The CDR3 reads CASSLELAGITGELFF. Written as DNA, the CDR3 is TGTGCCAGCAGCTTAGAACTAGCGGGTATCACCGGGGAGCTGTTTTTT.

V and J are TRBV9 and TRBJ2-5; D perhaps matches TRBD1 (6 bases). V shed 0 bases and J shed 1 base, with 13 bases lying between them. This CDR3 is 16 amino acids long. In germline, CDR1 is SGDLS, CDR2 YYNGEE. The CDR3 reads CASSVAVDRFQETQYF. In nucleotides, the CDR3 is TGTGCCAGCAGCGTAGCTGTTGACAGGTTCCAAGAGACCCAGTACTTC.

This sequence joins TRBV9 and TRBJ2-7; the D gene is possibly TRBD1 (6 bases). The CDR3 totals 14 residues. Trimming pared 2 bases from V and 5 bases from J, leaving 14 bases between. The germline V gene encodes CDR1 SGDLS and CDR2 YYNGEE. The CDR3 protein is CASSVRDNPNEQYF. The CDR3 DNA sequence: TGTGCCAGCAGCGTCCGGGACAACCCCAACGAGCAGTACTTC.

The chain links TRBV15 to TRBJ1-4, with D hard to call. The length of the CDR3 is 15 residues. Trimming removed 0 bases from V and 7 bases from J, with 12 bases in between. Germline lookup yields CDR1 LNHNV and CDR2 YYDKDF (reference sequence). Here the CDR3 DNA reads TGTGCCACCAGCAGAGATATTGAGGTCGGTGAAAAACTGTTTTTT. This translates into CATSRDIEVGEKLFF.

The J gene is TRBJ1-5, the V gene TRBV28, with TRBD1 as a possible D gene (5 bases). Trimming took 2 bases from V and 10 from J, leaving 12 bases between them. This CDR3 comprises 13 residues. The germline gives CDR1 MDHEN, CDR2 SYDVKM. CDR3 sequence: CASSLTGPKPQHF. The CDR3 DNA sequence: TGTGCCAGCAGTTTAACAGGACCCAAACCCCAGCATTTT.

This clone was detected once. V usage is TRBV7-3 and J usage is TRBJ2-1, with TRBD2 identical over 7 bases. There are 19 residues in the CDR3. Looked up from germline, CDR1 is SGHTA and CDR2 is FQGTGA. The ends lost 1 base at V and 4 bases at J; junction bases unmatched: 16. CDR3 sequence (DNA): TGTGCCAGCAGCTTAAAGAGGCCCCGAGTTGAGCGGGATTACAATGAGCAGTTCTTC. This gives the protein CASSLKRPRVERDYNEQFF.

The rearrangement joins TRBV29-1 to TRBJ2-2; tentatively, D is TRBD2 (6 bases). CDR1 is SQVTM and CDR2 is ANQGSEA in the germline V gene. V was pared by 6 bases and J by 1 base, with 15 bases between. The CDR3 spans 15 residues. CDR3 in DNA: TGCAGCGTCCCCCTGAGCGGGTGGAACACCGGGGAGCTGTTTTTT. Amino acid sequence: CSVPLSGWNTGELFF.

The CDR3 loop reads CASSVGGRSGHGYTF. The CDR3 bases are TGTGCCAGCAGCGTAGGGGGCCGGTCAGGGCATGGCTACACCTTC. The rearrangement joins TRBV9 to TRBJ1-2, with D perhaps TRBD1 (5 bases). This CDR3 spans 15 amino acids. The V gene's germline CDR1 is SGDLS and CDR2 YYNGEE. Trimming removed 0 bases at V and 6 bases at J, with 15 bases between.

DNA for the CDR3: TGTGCCATCAGCTCGGACTGGAAAGAGACCCAGTACTTC. Protein sequence: CAISSDWKETQYF. This chain uses TRBV10-3 with TRBJ2-5; D might be TRBD2 (5 bases). The CDR3 covers 13 residues. CDR1 and CDR2 from the germline V gene are ENHRY and SYGVKD. The germline V and J ends were trimmed by 6 bases and 3 bases, with 11 bases remaining between them.

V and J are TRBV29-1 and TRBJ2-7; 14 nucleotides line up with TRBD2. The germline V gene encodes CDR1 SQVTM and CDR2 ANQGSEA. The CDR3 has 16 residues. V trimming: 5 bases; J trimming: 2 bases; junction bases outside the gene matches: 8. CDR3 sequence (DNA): TGCAGCGTTAGGACTAGCGGGAGGACGAACCCCTACGAGCAGTACTTC. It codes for CSVRTSGRTNPYEQYF.

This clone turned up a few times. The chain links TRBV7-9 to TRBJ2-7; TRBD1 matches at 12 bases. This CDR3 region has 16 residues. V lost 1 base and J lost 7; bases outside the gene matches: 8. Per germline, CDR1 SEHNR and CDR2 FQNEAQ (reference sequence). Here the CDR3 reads CASSLDPGQGASEQYF. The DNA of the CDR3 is TGTGCCAGCAGCTTAGATCCGGGACAGGGGGCTAGTGAGCAGTACTTC.

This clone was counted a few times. The CDR3 is CASSIPGGEQFF. CDR3 DNA sequence: TGTGCCAGCAGCATCCCAGGAGGTGAGCAGTTCTTC. This chain connects TRBV7-3 to TRBJ2-1, with a weak D call TRBD2 (5 bases). The germline V gene has CDR1 SGHTA and CDR2 FQGTGA. This CDR3 comprises 12 residues. With 5 bases removed from V and 9 bases from J, the gap between germline ends came to 11 bases.